Listed below are T cell receptor beta chains from one sample, sequenced in a study of blood T cell repertoires in COVID-19. TCRdb keeps only in-frame clones here, not all; method: immunoSEQ multiplex PCR. The data contain some 120,000 clones, over 75% of them singletons. Sequenced input: peripheral blood. The source of these receptors is a woman aged 55-75 years with acute or convalescent COVID-19. Each CDR3 is given with its conserved first and last residue. A D gene is named only where the DNA matches it firmly. Only some rows state a clone size, as once, few, many or a class for expanded clones.

cdr3_nt,cdr3_aa,j_call,d_call,v_call,clone_size
TGTGCCAGCAGCGGGGGACTAGCGGACGAGACCCAGTACTTC,CASSGGLADETQYF,TRBJ2-5,TRBD2,TRBV7-8,NA
TGCGCCAGCTCTACTAACCCGGGGGGAAGTAGCACTGAAGCTTTCTTT,CASSTNPGGSSTEAFF,TRBJ1-1,NA,TRBV5-1,once
TGTGCCAGCAGCGAACTACAGGTTAGGGGGAATCAGCCCCAGCATTTT,CASSELQVRGNQPQHF,TRBJ1-5,NA,TRBV2,NA
TGTGCCAGCAGCCGGACAGGGTCTGAGGAGACCCAGTACTTC,CASSRTGSEETQYF,TRBJ2-5,TRBD1,TRBV3-1/TRBV3-2,NA
TGTGCCACCAGCGTGGGGGACTTAGCGGGAGGTCTAGAGACCCAGTACTTC,CATSVGDLAGGLETQYF,TRBJ2-5,TRBD2,TRBV15,NA
TGTGCCAGCAGCTCCCTACTAGCGGGAGCTAAAGATACGCAGTATTTT,CASSSLLAGAKDTQYF,TRBJ2-3,TRBD2,TRBV7-2,NA
TGTGCCTGGAGTCGCGGTTCTCTCTACGAGCAGTACTTC,CAWSRGSLYEQYF,TRBJ2-7,NA,TRBV30,few
TGTGCCAGCAGGGGGTTACAGGAACCTAATACGCAGTATTTT,CASRGLQEPNTQYF,TRBJ2-3,NA,TRBV11-3,NA
TGTGCCTGGAGTGCCCCGACAGGTAGGAGGAGGGCCAACGTCCTGACTTTC,CAWSAPTGRRRANVLTF,TRBJ2-6,NA,TRBV30,NA
TGTGCCAGCAGTGAAGGGGGGGGTCACTATGGCTACACCTTC,CASSEGGGHYGYTF,TRBJ1-2,NA,TRBV25-1,NA
TGTGCCAGCAGCTTAGGTTACAATCAGCCCCAGCATTTT,CASSLGYNQPQHF,TRBJ1-5,NA,TRBV11-2,NA
TGTGCCAGCAGTTTGGGAGGGCGCAACATTCAGTACTTC,CASSLGGRNIQYF,TRBJ2-4,TRBD2,TRBV6-5,NA
TGCAGCGTGGTTGGGACTGGTGAGCAGTTCTTC,CSVVGTGEQFF,TRBJ2-1,NA,TRBV29-1,NA
TGTGCCAGCAGCGTAAGTGGGAGGGAAGAGACCCAGTACTTC,CASSVSGREETQYF,TRBJ2-5,TRBD2,TRBV9,NA
TGTGCCAGCAGCGTAGTTGCGGGAGGGGATACGCAGTATTTT,CASSVVAGGDTQYF,TRBJ2-3,TRBD2,TRBV9,few
TGTGCCAGCAATCCAACAGGGGAAAGCAATCAGCCCCAGCATTTT,CASNPTGESNQPQHF,TRBJ1-5,TRBD1,TRBV10-3,once
TGTGCCTGGAGATGGGCAGACTATGGCTACACCTTC,CAWRWADYGYTF,TRBJ1-2,NA,TRBV30,NA
TGTGCCAGCAGTAGGACAGTCGAAGGCTACACCTTC,CASSRTVEGYTF,TRBJ1-2,NA,TRBV12-3/TRBV12-4,once
TGTGCCAGCAGCCAAGACCCGGGACAGCTAACCTATGGCTACACCTTC,CASSQDPGQLTYGYTF,TRBJ1-2,TRBD1,TRBV14,few
TGTGCCACCAGCAGAGGTACTAGCGGGAGGGCCCATGAGCAGTTCTTC,CATSRGTSGRAHEQFF,TRBJ2-1,TRBD2,TRBV15,NA
TGTGCCAGCAGTTACGAACGCGAGGGAAACACCATATATTTT,CASSYEREGNTIYF,TRBJ1-3,NA,TRBV6-6,NA
TGTGCCAGCAGTTACTCCCCACAGGGCTCGCTTTATGGCTACACCTTC,CASSYSPQGSLYGYTF,TRBJ1-2,NA,TRBV6-2/TRBV6-3,once
TGTGCCAGCAGCCAGCGGGACACTTTTACGGGCGAGCAGTACTTC,CASSQRDTFTGEQYF,TRBJ2-7,NA,TRBV5-4,NA